The T cell receptor (beta chain) described here comes from a study of resident and recirculating memory T cells in vitiligo. Study information: Epidermis came from shave biopsies of lesional and nonlesional sites, plus PBMCs. No cells were sorted; samples were homogenized just before genomic DNA extraction.

V gave up 2 bases and J gave up 5 bases, with 5 bases separating them. Per the germline V gene, CDR1 is LNHDA and CDR2 is SQIVND (reference sequence). This CDR3 comprises 12 residues. A word on this clone: Its target is unknown.

Study-wide results and limits: No single dominant TCR clone appeared; lesion clonality varied.

Stable vitiligo meant no lesion change over the previous 6 months. TCRdb's copy holds only in-frame clones and misses some; the assay was immunoSEQ multiplex PCR. The sample records about 76,000 clones, under 95% being singletons. V and J are TRBV19 and TRBJ2-3; possibly TRBD1 for D (5 bases). Sequencing input: blood. The clonotype was recovered from a male donor with vitiligo. In DNA, the CDR3 is TGTGCCAGTAGTATAAGGGGAGATACGCAGTATTTT. This encodes CASSIRGDTQYF.